This T cell receptor (beta chain) was observed in a study of T cells in Graves' hyperthyroidism and ophthalmopathy (dated by TCRdb to the late 2010s). The study in broad terms: Peripheral blood was collected at initial diagnosis, before any treatment. After sampling, hyperthyroidism patients received methimazole starting at 30 mg daily, and ophthalmopathy patients received high-dose intravenous methylprednisolone. Thyroid tissue and blood T-cell repertoires from about six Graves' hyperthyroidism patients were also compared in the study. Whether ophthalmopathy could be predicted prospectively was tested in an independent validation cohort made up of roughly 20 hyperthyroidism patients plus 17 patients who later progressed to ophthalmopathy. A discovery cohort of approximately 100 patients, approximately 45 with Graves' ophthalmopathy and 55 to 65 with stable Graves' hyperthyroidism, was used to find distinguishing TCR V-J signatures. According to the paper, TCR Vbeta CDR3 sequencing was carried out on 135 peripheral blood samples, which came from some 41 ophthalmopathy, roughly 75 hyperthyroidism and roughly 17 progressor patients. The roughly 90 discovery patients were divided at random into training and test sets in a 7:3 ratio.

Overall study outcomes, separate from this receptor: A model built on a 13 V-J signature distinguished ophthalmopathy from stable hyperthyroidism, reaching about 89% sensitivity and about 81% specificity in cross-validation and 80%/75% in testing. Most expanded thyroid clonotypes (frequency above 0.001) were also found in blood, which suggests that blood repertoires may mirror thyroid immune responses. Sample size was not statistically predetermined, and blinding of investigators to group allocation was not performed. In validation, the model predicted progression to ophthalmopathy a median of roughly 6.2 months before onset, with about 71% sensitivity and about 72% specificity.

V was cut back by 6 bases and J by 0 bases, leaving a gap of 15 bases between them. From the cysteine through the phenylalanine, the CDR3 covers 15 amino acids. The CDR3 DNA has 45 bases and is translated from base 1. Based on the germline V gene, the CDR1 and CDR2 sequences are MDHEN and SYDVKM. This clonotype was picked up many times. Its antigen is currently not known. Within one base of it there is no much larger clone, and no base qualities were kept. Ophthalmopathy patients had moderately to severely active disease, with a Clinical Activity Score of 3 or more, a NOSPECS grade of 4 or more, and a disease duration of less than 3 months. Exclusion was applied to patients with uncontrolled infections, other autoimmune diseases, pregnancy or lactation. Clinical symptoms, serum thyroxine and TRAb, thyroid ultrasound, and orbital computed tomography formed the basis for the diagnoses. Ficoll-Paque density gradient centrifugation was used to isolate PBMCs from about 9 ml of fresh peripheral blood. Total RNA was extracted using Trizol reagent, and RNA quality was assessed on an Agilent 2100 Bioanalyzer.

The TCR beta CDR3 regions were amplified from RNA transcripts. For the first round of RT-PCR on the TCR CDR3, the HTBI primer set was used together with the Qiagen OneStep RT-PCR kit. The libraries were constructed in a second round of multiplex PCR and then size-selected and purified. The libraries were sequenced on an Illumina HiSeq2000 using paired-end 100 bp reads. The original methods were these. SOAPnuke was used to process the raw data, throwing out any read that contained adapters or uncalled bases, had a mean Phred below 15, or lacked an exact constant-primer or identifier match. COPE v1.2.5 was used to merge high-quality paired reads, and clonotypes were defined as unique nucleotide sequences. MiTCR v1.1 was used to align clonotypes to the IMGT TRBV, TRBD and TRBJ reference segments. The analysis included only V-J combinations with a frequency above 0.0001, which together covered around 99% of the repertoires. A TCS score was defined as the ratio between F50 (clonal expansion) and ExV (chaos), using BLOSUM62-based TCRdist between CDR3 peptides within each V-J. Welch's t-statistics and random forest reduced around 510 V-J features to roughly 13, which were used in a naive Bayes classifier (R e1071). The raw public reads went through TCRdb reprocessing: fastp at Q25, MiXCR clone calling, in-frame beta chains kept. Every CDR3 protein is listed once, alongside the most common genes and DNA of its rows. TCRdb, not the authors, supplied the V and J calls. This sample has under 350,000 distinct CDR3 sequences in its table, and roughly 13% of those were observed once. The ten top clones hold roughly 35% of the sample.

The rearrangement joined TRBV28 to TRBJ2-7; tentative D gene TRBD2, with 6 bases matching. The source of this sequence is a woman aged 40-49 years with Graves' ophthalmopathy. The sample comprised blood. For the CDR3, the sequence is CASSAGTASSYEQYF. The DNA is as follows: TGTGCCAGCAGCGCGGGGACCGCGAGCTCCTACGAGCAGTACTTC. The full variable domain, completed from the reference TRBV28 and TRBJ2-7 proteins outside the CDR3, reads DVKVTQSSRYLVKRTGEKVFLECVQDMDHENMFWYRQDPGLGLRLIYFSYDVKMKEKGDIPEGYSVSREKKERFSLILESASTNQTSMYLCASSAGTASSYEQYFGPGTRLTVT.